Below, 22 T cell receptor beta chains from the same sample are listed, as sequenced in a study of cytomegalovirus exposure and HLA in healthy donors. Both 60 Vbeta primers and 13 Jbeta primers went into the PCR. Measured with immunoSEQ multiplex PCR; TCRdb has only the in-frame clones, and not every one. Of about 64,000 clones listed, 65% to 90% are singletons. Sample: PBMCs. The source is a female donor in good health and CMV-seronegative.

CDR3 nucleotides: TGCGCCAGCAGCCCCAGGACAGGGGGAACCAACTATGGCTACACCTTC. It is translated as CASSPRTGGTNYGYTF. The rearrangement uses TRBV4-3 and TRBJ1-2; 10 bases fit TRBD1. Germline V lookup: CDR1 LGHNA, CDR2 YSLEER. The CDR3 spans 16 residues. Trimming at V came to 4 bases and at J to 2 bases, leaving 7 bases not matched to a gene.

This clone was recorded only once. The J gene is TRBJ2-7, the V gene TRBV27; 14 bases agree with TRBD2. Germline V gives CDR1 MNHEY, CDR2 SMNVEV (reference sequence). Unmatched junction bases numbered 5, after V lost 6 bases and J lost 4 bases. The CDR3 covers 15 residues. As DNA, the CDR3 is TGTGCCAGCAGACCCGGGACTAGCGGGAGTTACGAGCAGTACTTC. Encoded protein: CASRPGTSGSYEQYF.

This chain joins TRBV5-4 and TRBJ2-3; 9 bases match TRBD1. This CDR3 spans 15 amino acids. Germline assignment: CDR1 SGHNT and CDR2 YYREEE (reference sequence). J lost 3 bases, V lost 4 bases, and 6 bases had no gene match. The CDR3 sequence is CASSPTGGRTDTQYF. The CDR3 DNA follows: TGTGCCAGCAGCCCGACAGGGGGGAGGACAGATACGCAGTATTTT.

This clone was counted once. This chain joins TRBV27 and TRBJ1-1, with D unresolved. The CDR3 runs to 13 residues. V was trimmed by 3 bases and J by 8 bases, leaving 13 bases between them. Germline values: CDR1 MNHEY, CDR2 SMNVEV (reference sequence). The CDR3 protein is CASSFGPQAEAFF. DNA of the CDR3: TGTGCCAGCAGTTTTGGGCCCCAGGCGGAAGCTTTCTTT.

The chain is built from TRBV6-4 and TRBJ1-5; a possible D gene is TRBD1 (5 bases). Germline loops: CDR1 MRHNA, CDR2 SNTAGT. The length of the CDR3 is 18 residues. The V end was cut by 2 bases, the J end by 5 bases, with 22 bases between. The CDR3 loop reads CASSDKGEEELEYQPQHF. The DNA of the CDR3 is TGTGCCAGCAGTGACAAAGGGGAGGAAGAGTTGGAATATCAGCCCCAGCATTTT.

The V and J genes are TRBV30 and TRBJ2-1, with a weak D call TRBD2 (6 bases). Germline V gene lookup returns CDR1 GTSNPN and CDR2 SVGIG (reference sequence). The CDR3 is made up of 13 amino acids. Trimming removed 2 bases at V and 6 bases at J, with 11 bases between. CDR3 nucleotide sequence: TGTGCCTGGAGTATCCAGGGACTCAATGAGCAGTTCTTC. This sequence encodes CAWSIQGLNEQFF.

The J gene is TRBJ2-1, the V gene TRBV18; TRBD2 agrees at 9 bases. The CDR3 contains 17 residues. CDR1 and CDR2 (germline): KGHSH, LQKENI. The V segment lost 2 bases and the J segment 4 bases; nucleotides outside the gene matches: 9. For the CDR3, the DNA is TGTGCCAGCTCACCAGGACTAGCGTCGGCTCTGTACAATGAGCAGTTCTTC. Translating gives CASSPGLASALYNEQFF.

The rearrangement links TRBV6-5 to TRBJ2-5; 13 positions match TRBD2. CDR3 length equals 15 residues. Per the germline V gene, CDR1 is MNHEY and CDR2 is SVGAGI. With 4 bases clipped from V and 5 bases from J, the junction kept 4 bases outside the gene matches. CDR3 nucleotide sequence: TGTGCCAGCAGTTTGGGACTAGCGGGAACGGAGACCCAGTACTTC. Translation gives CASSLGLAGTETQYF.

The chain uses TRBV29-1 and TRBJ1-2, with 8 bases identical to TRBD1. The CDR3 sequence is 15 residues long. V gave up 0 bases and J gave up 4 bases; unmatched junction bases: 7. CDR1 SQVTM and CDR2 ANQGSEA come from the germline V gene. The chain's CDR3 is CSVEDPSGGVYGYTF. CDR3 DNA sequence: TGCAGCGTTGAAGATCCTTCAGGGGGCGTCTATGGCTACACCTTC.

Turning to this clone: Sequence at one end of the junction differs from germline and may be a read error. The rearrangement joins TRBV7-9 to TRBJ1-1; possibly TRBD1 for D (6 bases). Looked up from germline, CDR1 is SEHNR and CDR2 is FQNEAQ (reference sequence). The CDR3 loop spans 13 amino acids. In nucleotides, the CDR3 is TGTTCCAGCAGCTTACTGGGACACAATGAAGCTTTCTTT. This encodes CSSSLLGHNEAFF.

The rearrangement links TRBV19 to TRBJ2-7, with 11 bases fitting TRBD2. The V gene's germline CDR1 is LNHDA and CDR2 SQIVND (reference sequence). The length of the CDR3 is 16 residues. The trim removed 6 bases at V and 4 bases at J, leaving 11 bases unmatched. Here the CDR3 reads CASRREGTSGSYEQYF. The CDR3 DNA reads TGTGCCAGTAGGAGAGAAGGAACTAGCGGGAGTTACGAGCAGTACTTC. Combining the CDR3 with reference TRBV19 and TRBJ2-7 gives the whole variable domain DGGITQSPKYLFRKEGQNVTLSCEQNLNHDAMYWYRQDPGQGLRLIYYSQIVNDFQKGDIAEGYSVSREKKESFPLTVTSAQKNPTAFYLCASRREGTSGSYEQYFGPGTRLTVT.

The chain has TRBV6-6 and TRBJ2-7, with D possibly TRBD2 on 7 matching bases. V lost 6 bases and J lost 3, with 18 bases in between. Germline V gene data show CDR1 as MNHNY and CDR2 as SVGAGI (reference sequence). This CDR3 is built from 15 residues. This chain's CDR3 is CASSDRTRLNYEQYF. The CDR3 DNA reads TGTGCCAGCAGCGACAGGACTAGGCTCAACTACGAGCAGTACTTC.

The chain couples TRBV5-1 to TRBJ2-3; D gene ambiguous. Germline CDR1 SGHRS, CDR2 YFSETQ. Deletions cut 3 bases from V and 0 bases from J, with 11 bases between. CDR3 length equals 15 residues. CDR3 sequence (DNA): TGCGCCAGCAGCTCTGGGCGATCTAGCACAGATACGCAGTATTTT. This sequence encodes CASSSGRSSTDTQYF.

The chain combines TRBV6-1 with TRBJ2-1, with 10 bases lining up with TRBD2. From germline, CDR1 is MNHNS and CDR2 SASEGT. Unmatched junction bases numbered 13, after V lost 1 base and J lost 10 bases. CDR3 size: 17 residues. The DNA of the CDR3 is TGTGCCAGCAGTGAAGTAATCAGGGTAGCGGGAGGCTGGGAGCAGTTCTTC. Translated, it gives CASSEVIRVAGGWEQFF.

The genes are TRBV30 and TRBJ2-7; maybe TRBD2 (6 bases). V was shortened by 3 bases and J by 7 bases, with 10 bases between the two germline ends. From germline, CDR1 is GTSNPN and CDR2 SVGIG (reference sequence). The CDR3 consists of 11 residues. The CDR3 DNA reads TGTGCCTGGAGCGGGGGTGGAGAGCAGTACTTC. As protein: CAWSGGGEQYF.

As DNA, the CDR3 is TGTGCCAGCAGTGAATGGGACAGGGTGAGCGAGCAGTACTTC. This gives the protein CASSEWDRVSEQYF. The rearrangement links TRBV2 to TRBJ2-7, with 9 bases aligning to TRBD1. Trimming cost V 2 bases and J 6 bases; bases outside gene matches: 5. This CDR3 spans 14 amino acids. Germline V gene lookup returns CDR1 SNHLY and CDR2 FYNNEI.

This clone was seen once. This rearrangement joins TRBV18 to TRBJ1-4; D not certain. This CDR3 has 16 amino acids. Per the germline V gene, CDR1 is KGHSH and CDR2 is LQKENI. Trimming removed 5 bases from V and 7 bases from J, with 20 bases in between. Written as DNA, the CDR3 is TGTGCCAGCTCATCCAATCCCAGCTACAGTCTTGAAAAACTGTTTTTT. This gives the protein CASSSNPSYSLEKLFF. Full variable domain (missing parts from reference TRBV18 and TRBJ1-4): NAGVMQNPRHLVRRRGQEARLRCSPMKGHSHVYWYRQLPEEGLKFMVYLQKENIIDESGMPKERFSAEFPKEGPSILRIQQVVRGDSAAYFCASSSNPSYSLEKLFFGSGTQLSVL.

The table lists this clone with a count of one. CDR3 region: CASSEIFPGGNTEAFF. The CDR3 nucleotides read TGTGCCAGCAGTGAGATTTTCCCAGGGGGTAACACTGAAGCTTTCTTT. The rearrangement uses TRBV2 and TRBJ1-1, with 7 bases that match TRBD1. Germline assignment: CDR1 SNHLY and CDR2 FYNNEI. The CDR3 has 16 amino acids. J lost 2 bases, V lost 3 bases, and 9 bases had no gene match.

The chain uses TRBV23-1 and TRBJ2-7; 7 nucleotides align to TRBD2. TRBV23-1 is an ORF for which the function is uncertain. This CDR3 has 15 residues. V lost 8 bases to trimming and J lost 2 bases; unmatched junction nucleotides: 12. CDR3: CASAWGGTETYEQYF. In DNA form, the CDR3 reads TGCGCCAGCGCTTGGGGGGGAACAGAGACCTACGAGCAGTACTTC.

The sample holds one count of this clone. V and J are TRBV28 and TRBJ2-1, with TRBD1 as a possible D gene (6 bases). The ends were cut back, 8 bases at V and 1 base at J, with 12 bases in the middle. The CDR3 is made up of 14 amino acids. Germline-derived CDR1 and CDR2 are MDHEN and SYDVKM. The CDR3 is CASLTGSSYNEQFF. The DNA of the CDR3 is TGTGCCAGCCTCACAGGGTCATCCTACAATGAGCAGTTCTTC.

The count of this clone is one. This sequence joins TRBV7-3 and TRBJ1-1; no definite D call. The CDR3 extends over 13 amino acids. Trimming removed 0 bases from V and 1 base from J, with 3 bases in between. CDR1 and CDR2 from the germline V gene are SGHTA and FQGTGA. The CDR3 here is CASSLTRNTEAFF. CDR3 DNA: TGTGCCAGCAGCTTAACCAGGAACACTGAAGCTTTCTTT.

The V and J genes are TRBV7-8 and TRBJ1-1; TRBD1 aligns across 10 bases. J gave up 9 bases and V 5 bases, and 9 bases lay outside the gene matches. CDR1 SGHVS and CDR2 FQNEAQ come from the germline V gene. The CDR3 is 14 residues long. Here the CDR3 DNA reads TGTGCCAGCAGCCAGGGACAGGGGACGCGCCAAGCTTTCTTT. Its protein product is CASSQGQGTRQAFF.